This is a list of T cell receptor beta chains from one sample in a study of T cell repertoires in ileal Crohn's disease. Assay: immunoSEQ multiplex PCR; the TCRdb copy retains only in-frame clones and omits some. The table shows over 7,000 clones, with roughly 78% occurring only once. Sequences were obtained from ileal tissue. These TCRs come from an adult with Crohn's disease. The conserved cysteine and the conserved F or W are not part of the CDR3 here.

V gene: TRBV10-2
J gene: TRBJ1-1
CDR3 protein: ASSVGTGRDTEAF

V gene: TRBV11-1
J gene: TRBJ2-7
CDR3 protein: ASSYSACYEQY

V gene: TRBV5-4
J gene: TRBJ1-1
CDR3 protein: ASSLKPGGVGKTEAF

V gene: TRBV5-6
J gene: TRBJ2-5
CDR3 protein: ASSPDRFGQETQY

V gene: TRBV27
J gene: TRBJ1-1
CDR3 protein: ASSLYQGGTEAF

V gene: TRBV27
J gene: TRBJ2-1
CDR3 protein: ASSPLTSAFHNEQF

V gene: TRBV28
J gene: TRBJ2-7
CDR3 protein: ASSWPGTESYEQY

V gene: TRBV4-1
J gene: TRBJ2-5
CDR3 protein: ASSQDPGTSPREY

V gene: TRBV5-1
J gene: TRBJ1-3
CDR3 protein: ASRIIQASRGSGNTIY

V gene: TRBV11-2
J gene: TRBJ1-1
CDR3 protein: ASSSFLTAPQEAF

V gene: TRBV6-9
J gene: TRBJ2-4
CDR3 protein: ASSYRNIQY

V gene: TRBV18
J gene: TRBJ1-2
CDR3 protein: ASSPRGANYGYT

V gene: TRBV4-1
J gene: TRBJ1-3
CDR3 protein: ASSPGGPGLTGNTIY

V gene: TRBV20-1
J gene: TRBJ2-2
CDR3 protein: SADNTGELF

V gene: TRBV28
J gene: TRBJ2-7
CDR3 protein: ASSPGTSGSRWEQY

V gene: TRBV5-1
J gene: TRBJ2-7
CDR3 protein: ASSRGGYEQY

V gene: TRBV2
J gene: TRBJ2-7
CDR3 protein: ASSPTGALIDEQY

V gene: TRBV9
J gene: TRBJ1-2
CDR3 protein: ASSVDFYGYT

V gene: TRBV28
J gene: TRBJ1-2
CDR3 protein: ASKSYYGYT

V gene: TRBV7-2
J gene: TRBJ1-2
CDR3 protein: ASSPAGSTVYYGYT

V gene: TRBV5-1
J gene: TRBJ2-6
CDR3 protein: ASSLVQVSGANVLT

V gene: TRBV27
J gene: TRBJ1-5
CDR3 protein: ASSLIGEPQH

V gene: TRBV15
J gene: TRBJ1-4
CDR3 protein: ATSRERGLVSEKLF

V gene: TRBV6-5
J gene: TRBJ1-2
CDR3 protein: ASTTPRGYGYT

V gene: TRBV6-5
J gene: TRBJ1-2
CDR3 protein: ASSYSKVRGAGGYT

V gene: TRBV18
J gene: TRBJ1-1
CDR3 protein: ASSPGLNTEAF

V gene: TRBV9
J gene: TRBJ2-1
CDR3 protein: ASSETWRNEQF

V gene: TRBV4-1
J gene: TRBJ1-1
CDR3 protein: ASSLDGGGTEAF

V gene: TRBV6-1
J gene: TRBJ1-2
CDR3 protein: ASLDRSFNYGYT

V gene: TRBV5-1
J gene: TRBJ2-4
CDR3 protein: ASSLDSNIQY

V gene: TRBV10-3
J gene: TRBJ2-5
CDR3 protein: AISDGTSYETQY

V gene: TRBV12-2
J gene: TRBJ2-5
CDR3 protein: ASRLATGVRCQETQY